This TCR beta chain was retrieved from a study of blood T cell repertoires in COVID-19. The cohort comprised adults aged 18 to 89 years residing in about 25 US areas. Cohorts were assigned according to the clinical history that participants reported. The recovered donors of Cohort 3 showed two negative PCRs, clearance, or symptom resolution. In the authors' methods: Reference gene primer amplification yielded estimated nucleated cell counts. Some clones are missing from TCRdb's copy, which holds only in-frame ones; the method was immunoSEQ multiplex PCR. Clonal size and the V and J genes are those of that table, whereas D and trimming came from the DNA. The table records about 250,000 clones, approximately 85% of them present only once. V gave up 2 bases and J gave up 6 bases, with 20 bases separating them. CDR3 length: 16 amino acids. Germline values: CDR1 SGHRS, CDR2 YFSETQ.

This sequence was found in a woman aged 25 to 45 who had recovered from COVID-19. The chain links TRBV5-1 to TRBJ1-2, with TRBD1 as a possible D gene (5 bases). Specimen: PBMCs or T cells enriched from blood (not recorded which). The CDR3 loop is CASSLNPGAQRDGYTF. In DNA, the CDR3 is TGCGCCAGCAGCTTAAATCCTGGGGCCCAGCGGGATGGCTACACCTTC.